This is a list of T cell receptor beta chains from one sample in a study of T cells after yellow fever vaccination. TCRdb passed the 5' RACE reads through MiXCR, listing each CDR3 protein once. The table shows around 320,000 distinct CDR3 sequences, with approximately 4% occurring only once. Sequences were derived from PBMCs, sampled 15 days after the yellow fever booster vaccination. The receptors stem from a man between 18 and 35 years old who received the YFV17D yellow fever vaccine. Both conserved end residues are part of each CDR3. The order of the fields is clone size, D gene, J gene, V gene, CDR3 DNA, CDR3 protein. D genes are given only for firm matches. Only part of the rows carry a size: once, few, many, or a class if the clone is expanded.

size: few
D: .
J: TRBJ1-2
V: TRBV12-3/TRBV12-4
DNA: TGTGCCAGCAGTTTTCGGGCAGGGTGGGATGGCTACACCTTC
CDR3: CASSFRAGWDGYTF

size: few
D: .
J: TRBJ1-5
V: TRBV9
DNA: TGTGCCAGCAGCGCGGGGGGAGGGTCCCATCAGCCCCAGCATTTT
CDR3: CASSAGGGSHQPQHF

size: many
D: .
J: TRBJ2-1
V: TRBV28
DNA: TGTGCCAGCAGTCCATGGGACGCCCCCAATGAGCAGTTCTTC
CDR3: CASSPWDAPNEQFF

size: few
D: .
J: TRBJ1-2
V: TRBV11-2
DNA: TGTGCCAGCAGCTTAGGGCCCGACTATGGCTACACCTTC
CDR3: CASSLGPDYGYTF

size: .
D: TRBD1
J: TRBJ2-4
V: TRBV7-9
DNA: TGTGCCAGCAGCCTAACCGGGACAGGGGACGTCATTAACAAGGCCAAAAACATTCAGTACTTC
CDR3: CASSLTGTGDVINKAKNIQYF

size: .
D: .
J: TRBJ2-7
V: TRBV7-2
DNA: TGTGCCAGCAGCACACGGGGGCGGAACGAGCAGTACTTC
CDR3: CASSTRGRNEQYF

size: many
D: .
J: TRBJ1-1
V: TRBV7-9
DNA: TGTGCCAGCAGCCCGAAAGAGCCCCGCCCTAGGGGCACTGAAGCTTTCTTT
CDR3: CASSPKEPRPRGTEAFF

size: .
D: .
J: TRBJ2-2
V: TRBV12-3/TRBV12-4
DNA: TGTGCCAGCAGTACACCCAGGGGGGTGAACACCGGGGAGCTGTTTTTT
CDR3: CASSTPRGVNTGELFF

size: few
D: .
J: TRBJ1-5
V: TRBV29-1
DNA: TGCAGCGGAGCATGGGGGGCGCAGCCCCAGCATTTT
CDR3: CSGAWGAQPQHF

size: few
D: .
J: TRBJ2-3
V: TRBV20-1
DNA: TGCAGTGCTAGTGGTGCCCTCTGGGGTACGCAGTATTTT
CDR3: CSASGALWGTQYF

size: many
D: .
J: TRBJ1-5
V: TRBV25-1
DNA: TGTGCCAGCAGTCTAGGGGCAGACCAGCCCCAGCATTTT
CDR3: CASSLGADQPQHF

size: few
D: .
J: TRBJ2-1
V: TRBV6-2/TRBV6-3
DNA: TGTGCCAGCAGTTACTCACGGGGTCTTACCTACAATGAGCAGTTCTTC
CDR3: CASSYSRGLTYNEQFF

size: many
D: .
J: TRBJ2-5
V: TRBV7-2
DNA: TGTGCCAGCAGCTTAGGAGGGCACCGCCAAGAGACCCAGTACTTC
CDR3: CASSLGGHRQETQYF

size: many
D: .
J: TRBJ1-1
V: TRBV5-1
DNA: TGCGCCAGCAGTTCACCCGCGTATGGCACTGAAGCTTTCTTT
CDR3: CASSSPAYGTEAFF

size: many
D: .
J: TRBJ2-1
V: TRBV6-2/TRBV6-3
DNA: TGTGCCAGCAGGCTACAGGGTACCTACAATGAGCAGTTCTTC
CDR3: CASRLQGTYNEQFF

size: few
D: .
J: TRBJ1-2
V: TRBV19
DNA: TGTGCCAGTAGTATAGCTCGACAGTCCTATGGCTACACCTTC
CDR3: CASSIARQSYGYTF

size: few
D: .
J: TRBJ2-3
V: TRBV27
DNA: TGTGCCAGCAGTTTATCGAAAGGCGGAAGCACAGATACGCAGTATTTT
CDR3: CASSLSKGGSTDTQYF

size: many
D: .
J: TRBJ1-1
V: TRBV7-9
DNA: TGTGCCAGCAGCCAGGCCGGGGCTGAAGCTTTCTTT
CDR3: CASSQAGAEAFF

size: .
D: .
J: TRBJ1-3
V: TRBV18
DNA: TGTGCCAGCTCACCACCGATTGGAGGGATGAGCTCTGGAAACACCATATATTTT
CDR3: CASSPPIGGMSSGNTIYF

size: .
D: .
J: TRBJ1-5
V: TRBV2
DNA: TGTGCCAGCAAGAGGGCGTCCAATTCACAGCCCCAGCATTTT
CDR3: CASKRASNSQPQHF

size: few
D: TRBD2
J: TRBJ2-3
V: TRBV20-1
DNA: TGCAGTGCTAGGGCGCCTAGCGGGGGGGCAGATACGCAGTATTTT
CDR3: CSARAPSGGADTQYF

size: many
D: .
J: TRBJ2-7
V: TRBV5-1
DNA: TGCGCCAGCAGCCGGACGAGAGATTACGAGCAGTACTTC
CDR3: CASSRTRDYEQYF

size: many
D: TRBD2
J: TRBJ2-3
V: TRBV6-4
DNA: TGTGCCAGCAGTCAGATTCCAGCGGGGGTTTACACAGATACGCAGTATTTT
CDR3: CASSQIPAGVYTDTQYF

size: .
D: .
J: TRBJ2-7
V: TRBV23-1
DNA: TGCGCCAGCAGTCAGCGGATGGGAGGAGTACGGGAGCAGTACTTC
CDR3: CASSQRMGGVREQYF

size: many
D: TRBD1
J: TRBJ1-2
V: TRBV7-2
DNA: TGTGCCAGCAGGACACGGGACAGCTATGGCTACACCTTC
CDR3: CASRTRDSYGYTF

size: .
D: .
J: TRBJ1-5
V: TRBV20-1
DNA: TGCAGTGCTAGAGGCAGGCCGATCTATAGCAATCAGCCCCAGCATTTT
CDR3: CSARGRPIYSNQPQHF

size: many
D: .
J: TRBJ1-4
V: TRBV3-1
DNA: TGTGCCAGCAATTCCCCGGGACTGGCGAATGAAAAACTGTTTTTT
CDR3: CASNSPGLANEKLFF

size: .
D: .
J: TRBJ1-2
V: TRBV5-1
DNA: TGCGCCAGCAGCTTGTCCCCCGCATGGGGCTACACCTTC
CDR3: CASSLSPAWGYTF